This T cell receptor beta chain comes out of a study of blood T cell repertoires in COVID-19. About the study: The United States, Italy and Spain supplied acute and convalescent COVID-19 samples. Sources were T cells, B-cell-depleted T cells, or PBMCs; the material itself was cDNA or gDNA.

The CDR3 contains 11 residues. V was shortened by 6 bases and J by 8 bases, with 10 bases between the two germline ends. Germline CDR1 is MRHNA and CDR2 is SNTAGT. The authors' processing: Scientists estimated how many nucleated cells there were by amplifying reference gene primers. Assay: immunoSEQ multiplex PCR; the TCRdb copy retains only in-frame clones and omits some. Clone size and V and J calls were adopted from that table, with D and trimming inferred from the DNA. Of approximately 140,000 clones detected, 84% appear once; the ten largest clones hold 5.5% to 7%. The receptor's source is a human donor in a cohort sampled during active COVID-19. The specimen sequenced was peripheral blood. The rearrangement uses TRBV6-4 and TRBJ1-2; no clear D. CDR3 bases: TGTGCCAGCAGGACCGACACCGGCTACACCTTC. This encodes CASRTDTGYTF.